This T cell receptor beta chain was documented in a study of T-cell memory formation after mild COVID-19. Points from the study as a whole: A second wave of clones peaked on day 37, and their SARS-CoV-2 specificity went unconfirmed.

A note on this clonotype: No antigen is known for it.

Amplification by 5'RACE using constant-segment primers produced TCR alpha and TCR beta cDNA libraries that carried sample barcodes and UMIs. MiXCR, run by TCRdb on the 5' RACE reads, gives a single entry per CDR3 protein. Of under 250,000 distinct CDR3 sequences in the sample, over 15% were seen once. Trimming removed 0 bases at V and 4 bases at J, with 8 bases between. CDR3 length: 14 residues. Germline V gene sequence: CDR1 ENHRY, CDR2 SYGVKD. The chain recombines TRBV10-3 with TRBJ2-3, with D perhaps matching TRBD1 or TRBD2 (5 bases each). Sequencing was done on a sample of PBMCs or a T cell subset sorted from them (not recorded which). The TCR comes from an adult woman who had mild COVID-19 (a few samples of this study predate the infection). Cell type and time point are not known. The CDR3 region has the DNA TGTGCCATCAGTGAGTCGGTGGGACCAGATACGCAGTATTTT. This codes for CAISESVGPDTQYF.